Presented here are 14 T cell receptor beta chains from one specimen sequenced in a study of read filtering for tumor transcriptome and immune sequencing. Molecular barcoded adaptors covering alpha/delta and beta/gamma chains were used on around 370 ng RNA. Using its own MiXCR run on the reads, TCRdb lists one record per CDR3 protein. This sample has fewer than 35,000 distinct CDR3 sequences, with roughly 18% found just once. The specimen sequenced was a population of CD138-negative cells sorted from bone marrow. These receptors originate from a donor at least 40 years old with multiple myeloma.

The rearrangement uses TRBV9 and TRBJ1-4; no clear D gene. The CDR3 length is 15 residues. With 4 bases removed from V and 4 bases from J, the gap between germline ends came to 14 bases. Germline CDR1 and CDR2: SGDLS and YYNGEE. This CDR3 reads CASSPEAVYNEKLFF. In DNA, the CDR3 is TGTGCCAGCAGCCCAGAGGCCGTTTATAATGAAAAACTGTTTTTT.

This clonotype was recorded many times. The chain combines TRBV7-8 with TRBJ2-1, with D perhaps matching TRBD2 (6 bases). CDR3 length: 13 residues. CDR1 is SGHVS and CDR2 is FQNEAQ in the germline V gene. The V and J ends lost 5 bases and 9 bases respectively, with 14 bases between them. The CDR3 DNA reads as TGTGCCAGCAGCCCGCTACTAGCCCCTGAGCAGTTCTTC. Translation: CASSPLLAPEQFF. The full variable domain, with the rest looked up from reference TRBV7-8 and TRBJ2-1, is GAGVSQSPRYKVAKRGQDVALRCDPISGHVSLFWYQQALGQGPEFLTYFQNEAQLDKSGLPSDRFFAERPEGSVSTLKIQRTQQEDSAVYLCASSPLLAPEQFFGPGTRLTVL.

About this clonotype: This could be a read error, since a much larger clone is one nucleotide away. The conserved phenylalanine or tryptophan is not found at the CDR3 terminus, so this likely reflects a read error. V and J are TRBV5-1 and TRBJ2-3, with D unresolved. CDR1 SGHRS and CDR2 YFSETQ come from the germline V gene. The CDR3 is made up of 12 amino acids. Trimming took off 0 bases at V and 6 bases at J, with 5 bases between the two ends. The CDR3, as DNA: TGCGCCAGCAGCTTGGCCGGGGATACGCAGTATCTT. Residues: CASSLAGDTQYL.

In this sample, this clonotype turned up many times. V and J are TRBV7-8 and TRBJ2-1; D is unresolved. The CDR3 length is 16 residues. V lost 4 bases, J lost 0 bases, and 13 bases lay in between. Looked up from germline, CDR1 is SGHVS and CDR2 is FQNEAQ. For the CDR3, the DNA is TGTGCCAGCAGCTGGCCGGTGGATGGCTCCTACAATGAGCAGTTCTTC. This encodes CASSWPVDGSYNEQFF.

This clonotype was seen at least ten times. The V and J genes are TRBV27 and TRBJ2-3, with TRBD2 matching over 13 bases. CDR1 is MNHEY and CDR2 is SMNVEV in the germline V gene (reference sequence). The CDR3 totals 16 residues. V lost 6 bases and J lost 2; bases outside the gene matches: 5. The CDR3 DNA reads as TGTGCCAGCAGATCACTAGCGGGGGGGATCACAGATACGCAGTATTTT. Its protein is CASRSLAGGITDTQYF.

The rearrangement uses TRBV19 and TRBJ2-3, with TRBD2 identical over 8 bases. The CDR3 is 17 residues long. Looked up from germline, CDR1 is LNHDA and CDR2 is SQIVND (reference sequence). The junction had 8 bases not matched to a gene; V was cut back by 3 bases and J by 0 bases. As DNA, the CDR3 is TGTGCCAGTAGTATCGGACCCGGACTAGCCAGCACAGATACGCAGTATTTT. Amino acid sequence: CASSIGPGLASTDTQYF. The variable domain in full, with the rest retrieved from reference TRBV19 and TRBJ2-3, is DGGITQSPKYLFRKEGQNVTLSCEQNLNHDAMYWYRQDPGQGLRLIYYSQIVNDFQKGDIAEGYSVSREKKESFPLTVTSAQKNPTAFYLCASSIGPGLASTDTQYFGPGTRLTVL.

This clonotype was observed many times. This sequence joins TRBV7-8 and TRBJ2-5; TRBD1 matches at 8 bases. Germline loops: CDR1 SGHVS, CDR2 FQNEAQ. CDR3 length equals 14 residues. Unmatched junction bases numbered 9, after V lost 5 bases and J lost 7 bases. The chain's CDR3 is CASSQTTGAVTQYF. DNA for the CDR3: TGTGCCAGCAGCCAAACGACAGGGGCGGTGACCCAGTACTTC. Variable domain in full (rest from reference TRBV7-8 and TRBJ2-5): GAGVSQSPRYKVAKRGQDVALRCDPISGHVSLFWYQQALGQGPEFLTYFQNEAQLDKSGLPSDRFFAERPEGSVSTLKIQRTQQEDSAVYLCASSQTTGAVTQYFGPGTRLLVL.

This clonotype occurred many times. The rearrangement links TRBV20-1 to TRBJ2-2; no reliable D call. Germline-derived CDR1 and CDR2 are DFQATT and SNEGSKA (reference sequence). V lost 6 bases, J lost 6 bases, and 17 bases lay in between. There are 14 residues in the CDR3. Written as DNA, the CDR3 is TGCAGTGCCCGGAAGGGTCTACGCTCCGGGGAGCTGTTTTTT. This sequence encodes CSARKGLRSGELFF.

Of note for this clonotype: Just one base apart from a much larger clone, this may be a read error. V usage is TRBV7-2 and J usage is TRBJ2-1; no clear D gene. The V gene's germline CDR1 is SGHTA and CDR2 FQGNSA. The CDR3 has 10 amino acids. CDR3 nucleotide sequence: TGTGCCAGCAGCTTGAATGAGCGGTTCTTC. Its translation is CASSLNERFF.

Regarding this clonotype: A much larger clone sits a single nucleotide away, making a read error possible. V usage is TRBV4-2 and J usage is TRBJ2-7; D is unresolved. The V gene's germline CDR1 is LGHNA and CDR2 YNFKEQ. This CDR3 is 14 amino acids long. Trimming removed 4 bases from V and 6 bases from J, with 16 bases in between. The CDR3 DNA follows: TGTGCCAGCAGCCCCGGGCTCCCGGAACCCGAGCAGTACTTC. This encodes CASSPGLPEPEQYF.

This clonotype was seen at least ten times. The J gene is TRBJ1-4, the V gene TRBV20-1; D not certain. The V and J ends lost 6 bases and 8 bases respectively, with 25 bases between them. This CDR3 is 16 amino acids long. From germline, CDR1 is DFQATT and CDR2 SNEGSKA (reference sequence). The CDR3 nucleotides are TGCAGTGCCAGGTTGGGCAGGCCAGTTGGGCCCGAAAAACTGTTTTTT. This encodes CSARLGRPVGPEKLFF.

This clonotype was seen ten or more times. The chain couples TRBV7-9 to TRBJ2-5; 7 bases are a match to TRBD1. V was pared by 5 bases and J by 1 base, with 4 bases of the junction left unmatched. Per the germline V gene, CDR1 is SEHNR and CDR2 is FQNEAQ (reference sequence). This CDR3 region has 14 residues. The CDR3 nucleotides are TGTGCCAGCAGCCCCCGGACAGGCCAAGAGACCCAGTACTTC. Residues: CASSPRTGQETQYF.

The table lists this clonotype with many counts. The CDR3 protein is CSAEVGTSGTDTQYF. The CDR3 DNA reads as TGCAGTGCCGAGGTGGGGACTAGCGGCACAGATACGCAGTATTTT. The chain joins TRBV20-1 to TRBJ2-3; 10 nucleotides line up with TRBD2. Per the germline V gene, CDR1 is DFQATT and CDR2 is SNEGSKA (reference sequence). This CDR3 has 15 amino acids. The junction had 7 bases not matched to a gene; V was cut back by 6 bases and J by 1 base.

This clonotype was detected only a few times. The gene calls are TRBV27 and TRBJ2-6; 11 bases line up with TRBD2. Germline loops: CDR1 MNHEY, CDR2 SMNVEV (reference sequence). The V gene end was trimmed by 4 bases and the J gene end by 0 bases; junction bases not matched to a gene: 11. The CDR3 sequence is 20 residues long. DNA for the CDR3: TGTGCCAGCAGTTCCTACCCTATGACTAGCGGGGACTCTGGGGCCAACGTCCTGACTTTC. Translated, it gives CASSSYPMTSGDSGANVLTF.